This T cell receptor (beta chain) was obtained from a study of post-analysis software for immune sequencing data. Unique molecular identifiers had been added to the TCR beta cDNA libraries. T cells numbering roughly 1 to 10 million yielded around 500,000 cDNA molecules. MiXCR was run by TCRdb on the PCR reads, yielding one entry per CDR3 protein. The profile shows about 540,000 distinct CDR3 sequences, approximately 31% of them singletons. On this clonotype: The antigen remains undetermined.

Notes on the study in general: For normalized Chao1 diversity, multiple sclerosis patients scored significantly lower than controls did.

This clonotype was obtained from a girl aged 2-17 years with multiple sclerosis. The sequencing input was blood.

The CDR3 here is CASSLETHSYEQYF. For the CDR3, the DNA is TGCGCCAGCAGCTTGGAGACTCACAGCTACGAGCAGTACTTC. The rearrangement joins TRBV5-1 to TRBJ2-7; D remains ambiguous. The germline V gene has CDR1 SGHRS and CDR2 YFSETQ. The length of the CDR3 is 14 residues. Trimming removed 0 bases at V and 3 bases at J, with 10 bases between. The full variable domain, rest sourced from reference TRBV5-1 and TRBJ2-7, is KAGVTQTPRYLIKTRGQQVTLSCSPISGHRSVSWYQQTPGQGLQFLFEYFSETQRNKGNFPGRFSGRQFSNSRSEMNVSTLELGDSALYLCASSLETHSYEQYFGPGTRLTVT.